This TCR beta chain originates from a study of CD8+ T cells in alopecia areata (dated by TCRdb to 2017 to 2018). Looking at the study overall: Treated patients were enrolled in an open-label pilot trial of oral tofacitinib, 5 to 10 mg twice daily, for moderate-to-severe alopecia areata. RNA came from the PAXgene miRNA kit for fixed scalp, the miRNeasy kit for PBMCs, and the RNeasy kit for mouse skin. Scalp clonality was compared across normal scalp (n=4), patchy alopecia areata scalp (n=8), and alopecia totalis/universalis scalp (n=8). Scalp tissue and sorted CD4+ and CD8+ peripheral blood T cells from patchy and totalis/universalis alopecia areata patients and from healthy controls were covered by human TCRbeta sequencing. immunoSEQ multiplex PCR using 35 Vbeta forward primers and 13 Jbeta reverse primers was used to amplify TCRbeta CDR3 regions. In both human patients and the C3H/HeJ mouse model, the study applied high-throughput TCRbeta sequencing to look at T cell clonal expansion in alopecia areata. Patients received tofacitinib for 6 to 18 months and were then followed off drug for 6 months to check for delayed response and recurrence. Biopsies were taken from tofacitinib-treated patients at baseline and at 4 and 24 weeks of treatment, and a later scalp biopsy was taken in several of the tofacitinib-treated patients. Disease severity in treated patients was measured with the SALT score, which quantifies the percentage of affected scalp surface area.

As to this clone: There is no known antigen for this receptor. One base away there is no much larger clone; base qualities are not given.

General study outcomes and caveats: The treated cohort was small, with a single nonresponder, so links between baseline CD8+ expansion and response need larger studies. Scalp clonality and the number of expanded CD8+ clones among the top 100 scalp clones were significantly decreased by tofacitinib. Higher clonality and more expanded CD8+ clones were observed in lesional scalp than in normal scalp, particularly in alopecia totalis/universalis, a finding suggestive of antigenic drive. Unlike mouse skin, where gammadelta T cells dominate, normal human skin contains resident alphabeta T cells that get sequenced too, which complicates analysis of the scalp TCR repertoire. Compared with mice, TCR sequences shared between patients were less clear, possibly partly because of HLA diversity across the patient population. During tofacitinib treatment, many expanded lesional clones remained in scalp and blood, and this persistence may partly explain relapse after treatment is stopped.

In light of the paper, this sample's time point label describes: less than five weeks on oral tofacitinib. This sample's treatment or condition label indicates: oral pan-JAK inhibitor, 5-10 mg twice daily. Peripheral blood and lesional scalp punch biopsies were obtained from patients with alopecia areata. After PBMCs were isolated by density centrifugation and stained for CD3, CD4 and CD8, a FACSAria was used to sort CD4+ and CD8+ T cells. Trimming leaves V shorter by 4 bases and J shorter by 5 bases, with the junction holding 5 bases beyond the gene matches. Including the terminal cysteine and phenylalanine, the CDR3 comprises 14 residues. Of the read, only the CDR3 DNA is kept; its 42 bases are in frame from base 1. CDR1 SQVTM and CDR2 ANQGSEA were looked up in the germline V gene. The library was built by means of the immunoSEQ multiplex PCR assay. RNA was extracted from all samples and reverse transcribed into cDNA as template for TCR sequencing. SuperScript III was used to make first-strand cDNA, primed with a 2:1 mix of oligo-dT and random hexamers. A synthetic immune receptor repertoire was used to assess amplification bias, and residual bias was removed computationally. The study's processing was this. After raw reads were preprocessed to remove errors, the CDR3 was defined following IMGT conventions as running from the conserved cysteine to phenylalanine. Clonality was computed by normalizing Shannon entropy by log2 of the number of productive unique TCRs and subtracting the result from 1. Whether scalp clones were CD4 or CD8 was inferred by matching scalp TCRbeta sequences against CD4 and CD8 repertoires sorted from blood. TCRdb holds this immuneACCESS table with in-frame rearrangements only. Some clones are missing; in checked studies, unresolved V genes explain under half, and the rest has no known cause. D and trimming come from the DNA, and the V and J calls and clone size come from that table. This sample holds roughly 200,000 clones; 50% to 60% were observed only once. The ten largest make up over 3% of the sample.

This receptor was obtained from a human donor with alopecia areata. The receptor chain draws on TRBV29-1 and TRBJ2-1, and TRBD1 matches 10 of the central bases. Here the sequenced sample was CD4+ T cells sorted from blood, taken at week 4, from a patient treated with tofacitinib. The DNA is as follows: TGCAGCGTTGGGGGACAGGGGTTGGACAATGAGCAGTTCTTC. The resulting protein is CSVGGQGLDNEQFF.